This T cell receptor (beta chain) emerged from a study of molecular identifiers for immune sequencing clone quantification listed by TCRdb under 2018. For the study in its entirety: In a replicate experiment, RNA from roughly 21,000 or 96,000 naive CD8 T cells was split into five aliquots, four of which were sequenced. This methods study used CD8 T cells to benchmark TCR RNA copy counting and molecular-identifier clustering-based TCR repertoire sequencing (MIDCIRS).

Library preparation employed PCR. The listed sequencing device is NextSeq 500. Bulk TCR libraries were made following a previously described method, with the TCR primers given in Table S5. The Qiagen AllPrep DNA/RNA kit was used to purify total RNA. Reads from multiple sequencing runs of the same library were pooled before analysis. The study's processing was this. Reads were retained only if their TCR constant sequence matched exactly, and those retained reads were trimmed to 150 nt and grouped according to their 12-nt molecular barcodes. Reads inside each barcode group were sub-clustered using a 15% Levenshtein threshold, and a quality-weighted consensus sequence was constructed for each RNA molecule. Non-functional sequences were removed, as were lower-count sequences one edit away from another. Based on a fit of two negative binomial distributions, barcode sub-clusters having less than 20% of the maximum read count were discarded. TCRdb passed the public sequencing reads through fastp at Q25 and MiXCR, retaining productive beta sequences. Merged by CDR3 protein, the rows form single entries marked with the most common genes and DNA. The V and J calls shown here were made by TCRdb, not taken from the authors' results. The sample yields about 500,000 distinct CDR3 sequences; under 30% were counted once. The top ten clonotypes cover around 0.8% of the sample.

Broad study findings and their caveats: Modeling estimated about 2.8 recovered TCR RNA copies per cell, compared with about 10 by digital PCR, which implies about 32% capture efficiency. Without barcode sub-clustering, chimeric consensus sequences inflated TCR diversity; chimeras reached as high as 47%. A single cell's worth of spiked-in Jurkat TCR RNA was reported detectable even among 850,000 to 1,000,000 naive CD8 T cells. In CMV-specific effector cells, clones with more than 20 RNA copies contained over 99% of molecules, whereas in naive cells such clones contained under 1% of molecules. The sizes of highly expanded clones could end up underestimated when identical TCR molecules share a barcode. Naive libraries contained spiked-in Jurkat TCR RNA (approximately ten copies' worth), which is not part of the donor repertoire.

Libraries of naive CD8 T cells were built from anywhere between roughly 18,000 and 1,000,000 sorted cells, with 10%, 30% or 50% of the purified RNA used. On a BD FACSAria II, naive CD8 T cells were FACS-sorted as CD8+CD4-CCR7+CD45RA+ and collected into RLT Plus buffer. To test detection sensitivity, Jurkat RNA equivalent to roughly eleven TCR copies was spiked into samples of about 19,000-1,000,000 naive CD8 T cells. Enrichment of CD8 T cells was done with RosetteSep CD8+ T Cell Enrichment Cocktail plus Ficoll-Paque, and ACK red cell lysis came afterward. Taken from cysteine to phenylalanine, the CDR3 has 16 residues. The CDR3 DNA has 48 bases and is translated from base 1. At the junction V is shortened by 0 bases and J by 5 bases; bases outside the gene matches: 5. CDR1 and CDR2 were assigned from the germline V gene (reference sequence) as DFQATT and SNEGSKA. This clonotype has a handful of counts. The target of this receptor is not known. Per-base qualities were not stored, and no clone one base away is much larger.

Sequencing was performed on naive CD8+ T cells from blood, with Jurkat cell RNA spiked in. The cell subset or site label, as the study defines it: FACS-sorted CD8+CD4-CCR7+CD45RA+ naive T cells. Rearrangement joined TRBV20-1 to TRBJ2-2; 11 bases in between match TRBD2. The clonotype originates from a human donor in good health. Some libraries in this study had Jurkat cell RNA spiked in. The nucleotide sequence is given as TGCAGTGCTAGAGATGCACTAGCGGGAGCTACCGGGGAGCTGTTTTTT. Translated, this gives CSARDALAGATGELFF.